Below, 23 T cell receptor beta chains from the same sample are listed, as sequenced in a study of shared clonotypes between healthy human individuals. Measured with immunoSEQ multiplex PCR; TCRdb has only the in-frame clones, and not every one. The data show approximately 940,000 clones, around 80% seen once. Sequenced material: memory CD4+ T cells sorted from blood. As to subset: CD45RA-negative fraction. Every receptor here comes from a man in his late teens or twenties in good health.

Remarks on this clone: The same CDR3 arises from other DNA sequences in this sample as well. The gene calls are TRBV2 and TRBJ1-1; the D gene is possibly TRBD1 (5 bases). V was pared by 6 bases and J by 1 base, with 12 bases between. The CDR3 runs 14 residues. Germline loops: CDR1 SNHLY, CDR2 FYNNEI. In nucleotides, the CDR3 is TGTGCCAGCAGGGGACGGACGGGGAACACTGAAGCTTTCTTT. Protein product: CASRGRTGNTEAFF.

The CDR3 coding sequence is TGTGCCAGCAGTGATCCCGCCCGGACAGAAGATAGCAATCAGCCCCAGCATTTT. It codes for CASSDPARTEDSNQPQHF. The V call is TRBV2, the J call TRBJ1-5, with D perhaps matching TRBD1 (6 bases). Deletions cut 3 bases from V and 0 bases from J, with 18 bases between. Per germline, CDR1 SNHLY and CDR2 FYNNEI. The CDR3 is 18 amino acids.

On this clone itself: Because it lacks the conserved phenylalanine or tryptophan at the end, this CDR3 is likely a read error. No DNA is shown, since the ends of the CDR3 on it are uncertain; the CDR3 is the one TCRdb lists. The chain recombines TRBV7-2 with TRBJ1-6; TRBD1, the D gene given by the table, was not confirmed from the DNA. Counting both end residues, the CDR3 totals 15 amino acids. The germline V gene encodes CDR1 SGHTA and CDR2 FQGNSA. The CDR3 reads CASSFSTGQEHPSMV.

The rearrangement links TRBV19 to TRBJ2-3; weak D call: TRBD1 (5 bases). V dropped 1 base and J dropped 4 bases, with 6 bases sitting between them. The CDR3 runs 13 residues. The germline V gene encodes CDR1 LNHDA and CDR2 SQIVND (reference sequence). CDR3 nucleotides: TGTGCCAGTAGTATAGGCAGGGCAGATACGCAGTATTTT. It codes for CASSIGRADTQYF.

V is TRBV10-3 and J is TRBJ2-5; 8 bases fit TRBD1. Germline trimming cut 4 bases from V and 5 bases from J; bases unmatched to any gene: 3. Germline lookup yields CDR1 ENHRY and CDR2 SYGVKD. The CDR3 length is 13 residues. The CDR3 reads CAISGQGRETQYF. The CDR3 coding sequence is TGTGCCATCAGTGGACAGGGGCGCGAGACCCAGTACTTC.

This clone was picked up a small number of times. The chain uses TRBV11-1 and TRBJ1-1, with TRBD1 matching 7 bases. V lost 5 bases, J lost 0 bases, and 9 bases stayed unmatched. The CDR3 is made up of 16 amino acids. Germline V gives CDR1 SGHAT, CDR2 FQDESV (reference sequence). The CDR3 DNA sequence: TGTGCCAGCAGCCTGTACAGGGGTGTAATGAACACTGAAGCTTTCTTT. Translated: CASSLYRGVMNTEAFF.

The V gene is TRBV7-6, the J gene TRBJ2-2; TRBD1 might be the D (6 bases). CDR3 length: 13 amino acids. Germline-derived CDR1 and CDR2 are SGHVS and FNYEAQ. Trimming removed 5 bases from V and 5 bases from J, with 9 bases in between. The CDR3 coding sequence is TGTGCCAGCAGCCCAGGGGTGACCGGGGAGCTGTTTTTT. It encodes CASSPGVTGELFF.

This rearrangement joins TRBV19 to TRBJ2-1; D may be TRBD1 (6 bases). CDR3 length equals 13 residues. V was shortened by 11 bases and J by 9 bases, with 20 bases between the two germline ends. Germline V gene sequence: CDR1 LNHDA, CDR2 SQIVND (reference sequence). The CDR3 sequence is CASRPGPRGEQFF. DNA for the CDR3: TGTGCCTCACGCCCGGGGCCCAGGGGTGAGCAGTTCTTC.

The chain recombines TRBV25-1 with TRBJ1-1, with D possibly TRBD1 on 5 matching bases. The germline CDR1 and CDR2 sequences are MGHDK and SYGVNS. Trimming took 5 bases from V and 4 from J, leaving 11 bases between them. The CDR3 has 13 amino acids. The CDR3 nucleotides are TGTGCCAGCAGTAACGCGGGGGTCACTGAAGCTTTCTTT. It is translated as CASSNAGVTEAFF.

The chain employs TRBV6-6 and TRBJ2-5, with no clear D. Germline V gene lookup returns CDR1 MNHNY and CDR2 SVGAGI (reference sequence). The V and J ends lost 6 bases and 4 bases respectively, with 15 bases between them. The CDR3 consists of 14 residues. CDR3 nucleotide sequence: TGTGCCAGCAGAGCCCTAGGGTTTGCAGAGACCCAGTACTTC. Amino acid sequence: CASRALGFAETQYF.

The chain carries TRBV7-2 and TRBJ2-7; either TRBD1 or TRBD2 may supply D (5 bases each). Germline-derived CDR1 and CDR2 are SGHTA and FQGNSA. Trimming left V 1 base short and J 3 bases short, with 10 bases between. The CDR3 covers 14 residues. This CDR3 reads CASSLGGRLYEQYF. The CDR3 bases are TGTGCCAGCAGCTTAGGGGGGAGACTCTACGAGCAGTACTTC. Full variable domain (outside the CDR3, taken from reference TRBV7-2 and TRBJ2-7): GAGVSQSPSNKVTEKGKDVELRCDPISGHTALYWYRQSLGQGLEFLIYFQGNSAPDKSGLPSDRFSAERTGGSVSTLTIQRTQQEDSAVYLCASSLGGRLYEQYFGPGTRLTVT.

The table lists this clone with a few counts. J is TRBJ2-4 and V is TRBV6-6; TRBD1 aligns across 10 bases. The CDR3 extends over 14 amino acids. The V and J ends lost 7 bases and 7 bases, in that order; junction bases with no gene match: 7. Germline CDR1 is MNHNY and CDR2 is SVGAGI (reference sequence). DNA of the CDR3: TGTGCCAGCAATCCGGGACAGGGGTCGAACATTCAGTACTTC. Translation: CASNPGQGSNIQYF.

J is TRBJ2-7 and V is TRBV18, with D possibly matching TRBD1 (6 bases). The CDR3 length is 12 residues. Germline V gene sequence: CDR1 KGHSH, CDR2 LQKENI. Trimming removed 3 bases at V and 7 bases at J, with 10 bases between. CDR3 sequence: CASSPNREEQYF. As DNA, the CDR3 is TGTGCCAGCTCACCTAACAGGGAGGAGCAGTACTTC.

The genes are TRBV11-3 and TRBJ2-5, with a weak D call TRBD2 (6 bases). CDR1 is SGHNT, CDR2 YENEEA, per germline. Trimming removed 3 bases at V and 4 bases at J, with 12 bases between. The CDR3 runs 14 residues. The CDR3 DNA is TGTGCCAGCAGCTTCAGGGTCGGGGGAGAGACCCAGTACTTC. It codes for CASSFRVGGETQYF.

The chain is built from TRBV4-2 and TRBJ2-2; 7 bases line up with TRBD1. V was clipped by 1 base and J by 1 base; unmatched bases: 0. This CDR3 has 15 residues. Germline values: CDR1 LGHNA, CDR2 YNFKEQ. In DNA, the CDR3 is TGTGCCAGCAGCCAAGGGGACAGGAACACCGGGGAGCTGTTTTTT. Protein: CASSQGDRNTGELFF.

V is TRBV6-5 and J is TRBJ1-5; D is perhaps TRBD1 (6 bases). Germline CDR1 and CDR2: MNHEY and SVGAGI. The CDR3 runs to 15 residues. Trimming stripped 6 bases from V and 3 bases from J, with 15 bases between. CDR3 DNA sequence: TGTGCCAGCAGGGGGGGGCAGGGTGACAATCAGCCCCAGCATTTT. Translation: CASRGGQGDNQPQHF.

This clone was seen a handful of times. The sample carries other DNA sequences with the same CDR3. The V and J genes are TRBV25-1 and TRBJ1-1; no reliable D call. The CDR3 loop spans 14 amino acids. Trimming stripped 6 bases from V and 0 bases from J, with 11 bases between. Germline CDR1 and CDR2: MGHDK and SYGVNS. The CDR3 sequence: CASSPEGMNTEAFF. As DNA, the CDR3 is TGTGCCAGCAGCCCGGAGGGCATGAACACTGAAGCTTTCTTT.

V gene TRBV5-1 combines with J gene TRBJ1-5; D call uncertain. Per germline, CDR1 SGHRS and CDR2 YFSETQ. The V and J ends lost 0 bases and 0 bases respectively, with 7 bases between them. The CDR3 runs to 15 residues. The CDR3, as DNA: TGCGCCAGCAGCTTGGGTGGAATTAGCAATCAGCCCCAGCATTTT. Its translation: CASSLGGISNQPQHF.

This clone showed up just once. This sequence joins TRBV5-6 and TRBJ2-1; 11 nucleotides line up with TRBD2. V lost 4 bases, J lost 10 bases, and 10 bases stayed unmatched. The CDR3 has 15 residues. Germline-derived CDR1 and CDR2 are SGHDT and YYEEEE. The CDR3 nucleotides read TGTGCCAGCAGCCTATGGACTAGCGGGTATGTGGAGCAGTTCTTC. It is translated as CASSLWTSGYVEQFF.

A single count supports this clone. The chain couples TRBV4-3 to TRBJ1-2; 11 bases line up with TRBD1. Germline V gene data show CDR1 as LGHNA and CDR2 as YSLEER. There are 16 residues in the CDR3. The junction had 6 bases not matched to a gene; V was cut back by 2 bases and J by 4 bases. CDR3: CASSQRGQGASYGYTF. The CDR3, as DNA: TGCGCCAGCAGCCAAAGAGGACAGGGGGCATCCTATGGCTACACCTTC.

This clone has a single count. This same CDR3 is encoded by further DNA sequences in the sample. Here the CDR3 reads CASSPPTRSSYEQYF. CDR3 bases: TGTGCCAGCTCACCACCCACTCGGTCCTCCTACGAGCAGTACTTC. The rearrangement joins TRBV18 to TRBJ2-7; no definite D call. Germline V lookup: CDR1 KGHSH, CDR2 LQKENI. Between the trimmed V and J ends, which lost 0 bases and 0 bases, there was a span of 9 bases. The CDR3 is 15 residues long. Filled out from reference TRBV18 and TRBJ2-7, the complete variable domain reads NAGVMQNPRHLVRRRGQEARLRCSPMKGHSHVYWYRQLPEEGLKFMVYLQKENIIDESGMPKERFSAEFPKEGPSILRIQQVVRGDSAAYFCASSPPTRSSYEQYFGPGTRLTVT.

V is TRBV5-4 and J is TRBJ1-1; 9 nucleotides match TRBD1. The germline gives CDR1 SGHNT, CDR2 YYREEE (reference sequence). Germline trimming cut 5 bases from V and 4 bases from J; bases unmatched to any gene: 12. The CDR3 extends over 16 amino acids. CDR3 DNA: TGTGCCAGCAGTCGAGAGGGGACAGGGAGGAGCACTGAAGCTTTCTTT. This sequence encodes CASSREGTGRSTEAFF.

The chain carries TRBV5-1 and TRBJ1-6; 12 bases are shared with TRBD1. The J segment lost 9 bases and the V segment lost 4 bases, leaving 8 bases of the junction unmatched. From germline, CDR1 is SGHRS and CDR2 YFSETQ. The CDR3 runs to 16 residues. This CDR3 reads CASSTTGTGGRSPLHF. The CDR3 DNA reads TGCGCCAGCAGCACAACCGGGACAGGGGGCCGTTCACCCCTCCACTTT.